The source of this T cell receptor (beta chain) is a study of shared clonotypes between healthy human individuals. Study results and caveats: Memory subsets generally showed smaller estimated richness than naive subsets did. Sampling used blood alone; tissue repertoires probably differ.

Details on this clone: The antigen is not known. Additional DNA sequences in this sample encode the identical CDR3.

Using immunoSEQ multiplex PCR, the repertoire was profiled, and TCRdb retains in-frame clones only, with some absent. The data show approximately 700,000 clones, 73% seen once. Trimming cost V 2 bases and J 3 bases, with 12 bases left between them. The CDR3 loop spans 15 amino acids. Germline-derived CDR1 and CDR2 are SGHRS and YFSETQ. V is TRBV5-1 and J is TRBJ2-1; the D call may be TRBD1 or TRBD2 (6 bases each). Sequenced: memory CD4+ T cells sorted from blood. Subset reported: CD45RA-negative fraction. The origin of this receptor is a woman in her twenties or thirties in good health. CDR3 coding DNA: TGCGCCAGCAGCTTCGGGGGCGGTGGCTACAATGAGCAGTTCTTC. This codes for CASSFGGGGYNEQFF.